A single TCR beta chain is shown here with its context. The target antigen is unknown. The sample comes from a study of shared clonotypes between healthy human individuals. Overall study results and limits: Larger estimated richness was generally seen in naive subsets than in memory subsets. Around 5% of naive CD4 clonotypes were common to a few donors.

TCRdb's copy holds only in-frame clones and misses some; the assay was immunoSEQ multiplex PCR. The sample includes 950,000 to 1,100,000 clones, 75% of them seen just once. Germline V CDR1 and CDR2: MDHEN, SYDVKM. The CDR3 runs to 15 residues. V shed 7 bases and J shed 2 bases, with 15 bases lying between them. Splitting the CD4+ cells yielded a CD45RA+ naive subset and a CD45RA-negative memory subset. The sequenced material came from memory CD4+ T cells sorted from blood. Noted subset: CD45RA-negative fraction. The chain uses TRBV28 and TRBJ1-5; the D gene is possibly TRBD1 (6 bases). The clonotype was recovered from a man between 18 and 29 years old in good health. The CDR3 loop reads CASTAVRGGNQPQHF. The DNA for the CDR3 is TGTGCCAGCACTGCCGTCAGGGGAGGCAATCAGCCCCAGCATTTT.